This TCR beta chain was sequenced during a study of T-cell reconstitution after alpha-beta-depleted transplantation in children. The study, taken as a whole, reports: Several hundred rapidly expanded clones from non-depleted graft cells reportedly supplied alpha-beta T cells about two months post-transplant. One year post-transplant, T-cell counts and diversity were largely derived from T cells produced anew.

This clonotype was seen a few times. Its antigen is unknown. Construction of the TCRbeta library involved unique molecular identifiers. TCRdb reprocessed the PCR reads with MiXCR, giving one entry per CDR3 protein. The data contain approximately 1,000,000 distinct CDR3 sequences, roughly 29% of them singletons. The receptor's source is a boy less than two years old who had a stem cell transplant for SCID, so the T cells may come from the graft donor. The specimen was PBMCs, mostly from graft donor cells, collected 360 days after TCRalphabeta/CD19-depleted stem cell transplant.

CDR3 protein: CASSSRGTLQETQYF. In DNA form, the CDR3 reads TGTGCCAGCAGTTCCAGGGGTACCTTACAAGAGACCCAGTACTTC. The rearrangement joins TRBV28 to TRBJ2-5, with D maybe TRBD1 (6 bases). The CDR3 sequence is 15 residues long. Trimming took 4 bases from V and 2 from J, leaving 14 bases between them. The germline CDR1 and CDR2 sequences are MDHEN and SYDVKM.